This entry features one T cell receptor beta chain sequence. What it binds is not known. This sample was included in a study of T cell responses to AZD1222 COVID-19 vaccine. General study results and limits: Targets within unmutated variant regions were reportedly found for nearly half of spike-specific TCRs.

The CDR3 length is 13 residues. Trimming left V 2 bases short and J 3 bases short, with 7 bases between. CDR1 SGHDT and CDR2 YYEEEE come from the germline V gene. Profiling relied on immunoSEQ multiplex PCR, and the TCRdb table lists in-frame clones only, not all of them. Counted here are approximately 120,000 clones, nearly 90% occurring once; the ten biggest clones make up approximately 15%. The input for sequencing was peripheral blood, taken on day 0 of AZD1222 vaccination. The chain joins TRBV5-6 to TRBJ2-3; tentatively, D is TRBD1 (5 bases). The clonotype comes from an adult in good health. For the CDR3, the DNA is TGTGCCAGCAGCTTCCAGGGAACAGATACGCAGTATTTT. Its protein product is CASSFQGTDTQYF. Based on the CDR3 plus reference TRBV5-6 and TRBJ2-3, the full variable domain is DAGVTQSPTHLIKTRGQQVTLRCSPKSGHDTVSWYQQALGQGPQFIFQYYEEEERQRGNFPDRFSGHQFPNYSSELNVNALLLGDSALYLCASSFQGTDTQYFGPGTRLTVL.